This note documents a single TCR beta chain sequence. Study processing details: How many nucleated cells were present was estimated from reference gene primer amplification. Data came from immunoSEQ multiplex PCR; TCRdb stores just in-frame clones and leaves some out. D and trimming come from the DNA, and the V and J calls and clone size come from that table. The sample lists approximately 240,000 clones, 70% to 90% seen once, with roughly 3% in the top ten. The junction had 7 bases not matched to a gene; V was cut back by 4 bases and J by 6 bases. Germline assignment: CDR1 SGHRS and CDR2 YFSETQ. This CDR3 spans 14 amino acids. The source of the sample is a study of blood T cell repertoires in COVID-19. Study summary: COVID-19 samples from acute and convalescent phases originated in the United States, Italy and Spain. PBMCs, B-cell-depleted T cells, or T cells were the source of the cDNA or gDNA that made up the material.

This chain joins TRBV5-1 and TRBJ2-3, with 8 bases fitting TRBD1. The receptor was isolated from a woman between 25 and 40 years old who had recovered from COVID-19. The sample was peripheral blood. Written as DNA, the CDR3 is TGCGCCAGCAGCGACAGGGGCCAGGGGGATACGCAGTATTTT. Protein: CASSDRGQGDTQYF. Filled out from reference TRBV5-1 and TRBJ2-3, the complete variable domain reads KAGVTQTPRYLIKTRGQQVTLSCSPISGHRSVSWYQQTPGQGLQFLFEYFSETQRNKGNFPGRFSGRQFSNSRSEMNVSTLELGDSALYLCASSDRGQGDTQYFGPGTRLTVL.